This T cell receptor beta chain was profiled in a study of PD-1 blockade in classical Hodgkin lymphoma. Germline CDR1 reads LNHDA; CDR2 reads SQIVND (reference sequence). Trimming left V 5 bases short and J 1 base short, with 12 bases between. The CDR3 totals 15 residues. Assay: immunoSEQ multiplex PCR; the TCRdb copy retains only in-frame clones and omits some. The sample yields under 45,000 clones, around three fifths seen once. Study-level findings and limits: The study found that TCR diversity rose significantly by C4D1 in CD4+ but not CD8+ cells. According to reports, newly diagnosed patients had lower baseline TCR diversity than healthy donors, and relapsed/refractory patients had lower baseline TCR diversity still. Why repertoires differed is undefined; disease activity or prior therapy possibly contributed.

As to time point: cycle 4 day 1 (C4D1), after less than seven weeks of nivolumab. Relapses following autologous stem cell transplantation were seen in all patients, with brentuximab vedotin exposure varying. Turning to this clone: Its antigen is not known.

This clonotype originated in a human donor with classical Hodgkin lymphoma. Sequencing was performed on peripheral blood mononuclear cells (PBMCs), taken before the fourth cycle of nivolumab. The gene calls are TRBV19 and TRBJ1-5, with a tentative D call TRBD1 (5 bases). The CDR3 nucleotides are TGTGCCAGTAGTGCGGGGGACTACAGCAATCAGCCCCAGCATTTT. Translation gives CASSAGDYSNQPQHF.